This T cell receptor beta chain was sequenced in a study of T cells in Graves' hyperthyroidism and ophthalmopathy. Study-wide results and caveats: Blood also contained most expanded thyroid clonotypes above 0.001.

Amplification of TCR beta CDR3 regions used RNA as the template. HTBI primers were used for first-round RT-PCR of the TCR CDR3. TCRdb re-called the multiplex PCR reads through MiXCR, storing one row per CDR3 protein. Among around 450,000 distinct CDR3 sequences listed, 15% to 18% were seen once. Graves' hyperthyroidism is called stable when ophthalmopathy does not progress within 18 months. Investigators excluded patients with uncontrolled infection, other autoimmune disease, pregnancy or lactation. PBMCs were derived from about 9.1 ml fresh peripheral blood. Of note for this clonotype: The antigen remains unidentified.

Germline V gene data show CDR1 as SQVTM and CDR2 as ANQGSEA. The V and J ends lost 8 bases and 5 bases respectively, with 10 bases between them. The CDR3 length is 11 residues. The sequence came from a woman between 18 and 30 years old with Graves' hyperthyroidism. V and J are TRBV29-1 and TRBJ2-1; D might be TRBD1 (5 bases). The sequenced material came from blood. CDR3 DNA: TGCAGCCTCCGACAGCACAATGAGCAGTTCTTC. This gives the protein CSLRQHNEQFF.